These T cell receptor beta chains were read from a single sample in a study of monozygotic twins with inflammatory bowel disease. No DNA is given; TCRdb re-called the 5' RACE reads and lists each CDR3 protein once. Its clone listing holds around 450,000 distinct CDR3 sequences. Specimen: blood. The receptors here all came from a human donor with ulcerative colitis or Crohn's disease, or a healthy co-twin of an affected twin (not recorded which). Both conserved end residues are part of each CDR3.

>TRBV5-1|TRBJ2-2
CASSFETRSGELFF
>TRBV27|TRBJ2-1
CATRQSSYNEQFF
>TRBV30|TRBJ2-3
CAWSLWSGGGTDTQYF
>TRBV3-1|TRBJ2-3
CASRQGLTGTDTQYF
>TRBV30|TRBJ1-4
CAWNFPPVYRGKLFF
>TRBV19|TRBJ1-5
CASSIGSGFNQPQHF
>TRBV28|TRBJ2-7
CASSLGGAMTLGEQYF
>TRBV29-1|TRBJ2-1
CSVFVSSYNEQFF
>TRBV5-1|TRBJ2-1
CASSLGLPEQFF
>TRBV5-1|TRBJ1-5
CASSLGPDQPQHF
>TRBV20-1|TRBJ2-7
CSARDPLRDNEQYF
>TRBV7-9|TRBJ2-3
CASTPLGSTDTQYF
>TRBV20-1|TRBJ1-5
CSAGGVNQPQHF
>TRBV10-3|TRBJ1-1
CAISSDRANTEAFF
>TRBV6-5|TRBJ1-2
CASSSETGLYGYTF
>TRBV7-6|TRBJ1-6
CASSPHSNYNSPLHF
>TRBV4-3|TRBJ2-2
CASSQDEAGGDYGELFF
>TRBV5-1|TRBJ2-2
CASSQQGRINTGELFF
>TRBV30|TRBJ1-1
CAWGPRGWNTEAFF
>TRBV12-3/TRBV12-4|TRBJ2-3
CASSLLAGGADTQYF
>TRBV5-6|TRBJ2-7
CASTPLGPGSYEQYF
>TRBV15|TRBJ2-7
CATSSPGHYEQYF
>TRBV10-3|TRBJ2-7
CAISVRGGEQYF
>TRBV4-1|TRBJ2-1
CASSPDREMNEQFF
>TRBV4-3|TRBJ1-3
CASSQVGGIGNTIYF
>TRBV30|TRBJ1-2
CAWSRGRREDGYTF
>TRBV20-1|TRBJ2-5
CSARETSQETQYF
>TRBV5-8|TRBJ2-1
CASSRPGLEYNEQFF
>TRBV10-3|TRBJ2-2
CAISPTDRNTGELFF
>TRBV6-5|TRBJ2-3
CASSQARDTQYF
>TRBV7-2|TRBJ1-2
CASSLSATGNYGYTF
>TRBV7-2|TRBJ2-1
CASSSRTSGGRSNEQFF
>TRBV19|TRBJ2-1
CASSRTSATGNEQFF
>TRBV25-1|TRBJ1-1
CASRRQGIFMNTEAFF
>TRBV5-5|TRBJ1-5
CASSLYPTKGDQPQHF
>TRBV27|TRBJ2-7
CASSLRRGREQYF
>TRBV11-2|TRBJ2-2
CASSLSYQGVNTGELFF
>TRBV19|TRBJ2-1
CASSILAHNEQFF
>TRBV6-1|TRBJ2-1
CASGDWGSYNEQFF
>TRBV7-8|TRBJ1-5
CASSLDRGKQPQHF
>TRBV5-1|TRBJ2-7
CASSLAPQVSYEQYF
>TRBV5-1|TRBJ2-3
CASSLRERASTDTQYF
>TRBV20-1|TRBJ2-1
CSATPGTSGFYNEQFF
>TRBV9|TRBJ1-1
CASSGSGAVTEAFF
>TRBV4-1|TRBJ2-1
CASSQDLSGDEQFF
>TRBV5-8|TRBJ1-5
CASSFSASAQHF
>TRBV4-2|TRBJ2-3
CASSQWARQGASDTQYF
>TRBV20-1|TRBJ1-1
CSARDQGGLNTEAFF
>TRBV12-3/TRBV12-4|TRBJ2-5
CASRPTGRETQYF
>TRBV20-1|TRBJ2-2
CSARVTPAAGELFF
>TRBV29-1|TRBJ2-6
CSVETTTNVLTF
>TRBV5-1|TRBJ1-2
CASSLDPGASYGYTF
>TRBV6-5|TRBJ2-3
CASSYGAGEGADTQYF
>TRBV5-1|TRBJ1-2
CASSFYGEPNYGYTF
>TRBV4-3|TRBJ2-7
CASSQDNTGLTYEQYF
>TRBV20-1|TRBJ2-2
CSASVGGTYTGELFF
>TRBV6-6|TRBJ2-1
CASSRGTENNEQFF
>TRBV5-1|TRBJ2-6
CASMKPYSGANVLTF
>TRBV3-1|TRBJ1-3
CASSQFDSGNTIYF
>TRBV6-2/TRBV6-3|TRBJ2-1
CASTWGTSRDEQFF